What follows are 3 T cell receptor beta chains derived from one specimen sequenced in a study of shared clonotypes between healthy human individuals. TCRdb's copy holds only in-frame clones and misses some; the assay was immunoSEQ multiplex PCR. The table records roughly 1,000,000 clones, around 78% of them present only once. Sequenced sample: memory CD4+ T cells from PBMCs. The subset was: CD45RA-negative fraction. Receptor source: a man aged 18 to 30 in good health. Some clones in this sample may be carry-over from other donors' samples.

The chain joins TRBV5-6 to TRBJ1-3; 7 bases fit TRBD1. Germline V gene lookup returns CDR1 SGHDT and CDR2 YYEEEE. The CDR3 has 14 amino acids. The J segment lost 4 bases and the V segment lost 1 base, leaving 2 bases of the junction unmatched. CDR3 coding DNA: TGTGCCAGCAGCTTGAACAGGGGAGGAAACACCATATATTTT. Translation: CASSLNRGGNTIYF.

The gene calls are TRBV2 and TRBJ1-1, with D unclear. The CDR3 spans 14 residues. Trimming pared 7 bases from V and 2 bases from J, leaving 14 bases between. The germline gives CDR1 SNHLY, CDR2 FYNNEI. CDR3 in amino acids: CASNPRLGNTEAFF. CDR3 in DNA: TGTGCCAGCAATCCAAGACTGGGAAACACTGAAGCTTTCTTT.

The rearrangement links TRBV7-8 to TRBJ2-1; 16 bases map to TRBD2. The length of the CDR3 is 15 residues. The germline V gene has CDR1 SGHVS and CDR2 FQNEAQ. J lost 7 bases, V lost 10 bases, and 7 bases had no gene match. The CDR3 sequence is CATRGLAGGRNEQFF. For the CDR3, the DNA is TGTGCCACCCGGGGACTAGCGGGAGGGCGGAATGAGCAGTTCTTC.